A single sample is the source of the 30 T cell receptor beta chains below, sequenced in a study of regulatory T cells in long-lasting Graves disease. Sample time point: newly diagnosed GD, antithyroid drugs for less than 3 months. The TCR library used RNA extracted from PBMCs. According to the study, TCR beta libraries were built with iRepertoire HTBI primers and CDR3-region Arm-PCR. TCRdb ran MiXCR on the multiplex PCR reads and lists one entry per CDR3 protein. This table has about 560,000 distinct CDR3 sequences, 15% to 20% appearing once. This sample was shared with a second study, whose subject was T cells in Graves' hyperthyroidism and ophthalmopathy.

Sequencing was performed on peripheral blood mononuclear cells (PBMCs), taken at new diagnosis, from a patient treated with antithyroid drugs. The origin of the receptors is a man younger than 35 with Graves disease.

This clonotype came up many times. This chain uses TRBV2 with TRBJ2-5; no reliable D call. This CDR3 has 14 amino acids. Germline assignment: CDR1 SNHLY and CDR2 FYNNEI. Trimming took off 3 bases at V and 1 base at J, with 9 bases between the two ends. The CDR3 is CASSEGQLQETQYF. In nucleotides, the CDR3 is TGTGCCAGCAGTGAGGGTCAGCTCCAAGAGACCCAGTACTTC.

In its sample, this clonotype was seen many times. This chain uses TRBV30 with TRBJ2-7, with 9 bases lining up with TRBD2. With V trimmed by 3 bases and J by 2 bases, 17 bases remained unmatched. The CDR3 loop spans 18 amino acids. Germline V gene sequence: CDR1 GTSNPN, CDR2 SVGIG (reference sequence). In DNA, the CDR3 is TGTGCCTGGAGCCCCTATAGGTTGAAGCGGGAGGCTACCTACGAGCAGTACTTC. Its protein is CAWSPYRLKREATYEQYF. Based on the CDR3 plus reference TRBV30 and TRBJ2-7, the full variable domain is SQTIHQWPATLVQPVGSPLSLECTVEGTSNPNLYWYRQAAGRGLQLLFYSVGIGQISSEVPQNLSASRPQDRQFILSSKKLLLSDSGFYLCAWSPYRLKREATYEQYFGPGTRLTVT.

The rearrangement uses TRBV5-5 and TRBJ2-5; TRBD1 aligns across 8 bases. The junction had 4 bases not matched to a gene; V was cut back by 4 bases and J by 5 bases. This CDR3 contains 13 residues. Looked up from germline, CDR1 is SGHKS and CDR2 is YYEKEE (reference sequence). CDR3 sequence: CASSTTGGETQYF. The CDR3 DNA follows: TGTGCCAGCAGCACCACAGGGGGGGAGACCCAGTACTTC.

In this sample, this clonotype turned up a few times. The chain couples TRBV6-1 to TRBJ2-7; D possibly matches TRBD1 or TRBD2 (5 bases each). This CDR3 spans 16 amino acids. The germline V gene has CDR1 MNHNS and CDR2 SASEGT. Trimming cost V 5 bases and J 0 bases, with 17 bases left between them. Here the CDR3 reads CASSKRGQGSSYEQYF. DNA for the CDR3: TGTGCCAGCAGTAAAAGAGGGCAGGGTTCCTCCTACGAGCAGTACTTC.

The chain couples TRBV6-4 to TRBJ1-2; D unresolved. Germline V gene data show CDR1 as MRHNA and CDR2 as SNTAGT. The CDR3 spans 12 residues. The V end was cut by 0 bases, the J end by 7 bases, with 6 bases between. In DNA form, the CDR3 reads TGTGCCAGCAGTGACTCATGGGGTGGCTACACCTTC. This sequence encodes CASSDSWGGYTF.

This chain joins TRBV7-9 and TRBJ2-5; D call uncertain. The CDR3 extends over 12 amino acids. CDR1 is SEHNR and CDR2 is FQNEAQ in the germline V gene (reference sequence). Trimming cost V 2 bases and J 3 bases, with 4 bases left between them. The CDR3 DNA reads TGTGCCAGCAGCTTAACAAAAGAGACCCAGTACTTC. The encoded protein is CASSLTKETQYF. The full variable domain, with the rest looked up from reference TRBV7-9 and TRBJ2-5, is DTGVSQNPRHKITKRGQNVTFRCDPISEHNRLYWYRQTLGQGPEFLTYFQNEAQLEKSRLLSDRFSAERPKGSFSTLEIQRTEQGDSAMYLCASSLTKETQYFGPGTRLLVL.

This clonotype was recorded at least ten times. The gene calls are TRBV20-1 and TRBJ2-1; TRBD1 might be the D (6 bases). In germline, CDR1 is DFQATT, CDR2 SNEGSKA (reference sequence). V gave up 6 bases and J gave up 7 bases, with 13 bases separating them. The CDR3 contains 12 residues. CDR3 nucleotides: TGCAGTGCCCCCCTGGGGGCGAATGAGCAGTTCTTC. This codes for CSAPLGANEQFF.

The V gene is TRBV7-3, the J gene TRBJ2-3, with TRBD2 matching over 13 bases. CDR1 is SGHTA and CDR2 is FQGTGA in the germline V gene. The CDR3 loop spans 15 amino acids. The V segment lost 5 bases and the J segment 4 bases; nucleotides outside the gene matches: 3. In nucleotides, the CDR3 is TGTGCCAGCAGCCCAGGGACTAGCGGGGCAGATACGCAGTATTTT. Amino acids: CASSPGTSGADTQYF.

This clonotype was seen many times. This chain joins TRBV2 and TRBJ1-1; weak D call: TRBD1 (5 bases). Germline V lookup: CDR1 SNHLY, CDR2 FYNNEI. The CDR3 covers 12 residues. V lost 6 bases to trimming and J lost 9 bases, with 14 bases between them. CDR3 in DNA: TGTGCCAGCAGGCGGGACCTTTCACAAGCTTTCTTT. This sequence encodes CASRRDLSQAFF.

In this sample, this clonotype turned up many times. V is TRBV5-4 and J is TRBJ2-5; 11 bases are shared with TRBD1. The CDR3 length is 15 residues. V was pared by 4 bases and J by 5 bases, with 7 bases of the junction left unmatched. In germline, CDR1 is SGHNT, CDR2 YYREEE (reference sequence). The DNA for the CDR3 is TGTGCCAGCAGCCGGGACAGGGGGACTGAGGAGACCCAGTACTTC. Encoded protein: CASSRDRGTEETQYF.

This clonotype was counted a few times. This sequence joins TRBV27 and TRBJ1-2; the D gene is possibly TRBD1 (6 bases). The germline V and J ends were trimmed by 5 bases and 4 bases, with 14 bases remaining between them. CDR3 length: 14 residues. From germline, CDR1 is MNHEY and CDR2 SMNVEV (reference sequence). The CDR3 nucleotides read TGTGCCAGCAGTCCCTCGACAGGAGCCTATGGCTACACCTTC. This gives the protein CASSPSTGAYGYTF.

This clonotype showed up many times. The CDR3: CASSLSLAGAGTGELFF. In nucleotides, the CDR3 is TGCGCCAGCAGCTTGAGCCTAGCGGGAGCGGGCACCGGGGAGCTGTTTTTT. The chain carries TRBV5-1 and TRBJ2-2; TRBD2 aligns across 10 bases. V shed 1 base, J shed 4 bases, and the junction held 7 bases outside the gene matches. This CDR3 has 17 amino acids. CDR1 SGHRS and CDR2 YFSETQ come from the germline V gene.

This chain joins TRBV9 and TRBJ1-3; no definite D call. Germline CDR1 reads SGDLS; CDR2 reads YYNGEE. Between the trimmed V and J ends, which lost 3 bases and 0 bases, there was a span of 10 bases. This CDR3 has 15 residues. The CDR3 region has the DNA TGTGCCAGCAGCGCCGCAGGCGCCTCTGGAAACACCATATATTTT. Its protein is CASSAAGASGNTIYF.

Ten or more counts support this clonotype. The rearrangement joins TRBV28 to TRBJ2-3, with 8 bases identical to TRBD1. CDR1 MDHEN and CDR2 SYDVKM come from the germline V gene. CDR3 length: 16 residues. V gave up 7 bases and J gave up 3 bases; unmatched junction bases: 12. CDR3 protein: CASIKDRGLRTDTQYF. CDR3 coding DNA: TGTGCCAGCATCAAAGACAGGGGCCTAAGGACAGATACGCAGTATTTT.

The chain has TRBV7-9 and TRBJ1-2; TRBD1 might be the D (5 bases). The CDR3 is 16 residues long. Between the trimmed V and J ends, which lost 3 bases and 6 bases, there was a span of 20 bases. CDR1 is SEHNR and CDR2 is FQNEAQ in the germline V gene (reference sequence). The CDR3 nucleotides read TGTGCCAGCAGCTTTTTAGCCGACGAACCCAGGGATGGCTACACCTTC. This translates into CASSFLADEPRDGYTF. Combining the CDR3 with reference TRBV7-9 and TRBJ1-2 gives the whole variable domain DTGVSQNPRHKITKRGQNVTFRCDPISEHNRLYWYRQTLGQGPEFLTYFQNEAQLEKSRLLSDRFSAERPKGSFSTLEIQRTEQGDSAMYLCASSFLADEPRDGYTFGSGTRLTVV.

This clonotype was seen just once. CDR3 residues: CASSSPVGAGGSYNEQFF. The DNA of the CDR3 is TGCGCCAGCAGCTCTCCCGTGGGGGCGGGAGGGTCGTACAATGAGCAGTTCTTC. This chain uses TRBV5-1 with TRBJ2-1; 9 bases align to TRBD2. After removal of 3 bases from V and 4 bases from J, the junction contained 14 bases not matched to a gene. Germline assignment: CDR1 SGHRS and CDR2 YFSETQ. This CDR3 region has 18 residues.

This clonotype was recorded at least ten times. The chain is built from TRBV7-9 and TRBJ2-7; 13 nucleotides line up with TRBD2. The ends lost 11 bases at V and 3 bases at J; junction bases unmatched: 16. CDR3 length equals 17 residues. The germline V gene has CDR1 SEHNR and CDR2 FQNEAQ (reference sequence). The CDR3, as DNA: TGTGCCGTCGGCGGTTCCCTACTAGCGGGAGGGCTCTACGAGCAGTACTTC. Encoded protein: CAVGGSLLAGGLYEQYF.

This chain uses TRBV4-1 with TRBJ1-2, with a possible D match to TRBD1 (5 bases). The V gene's germline CDR1 is MGHRA and CDR2 YSYEKL. The CDR3 is 15 residues long. V dropped 0 bases and J dropped 4 bases, with 12 bases sitting between them. CDR3 residues: CASSQDRGQFYGYTF. In DNA form, the CDR3 reads TGCGCCAGCAGCCAAGATCGGGGCCAGTTCTATGGCTACACCTTC.

This clonotype was seen a handful of times. The chain is built from TRBV7-9 and TRBJ1-2, with D perhaps TRBD1 (5 bases). Per the germline V gene, CDR1 is SEHNR and CDR2 is FQNEAQ (reference sequence). The CDR3 covers 13 residues. Trimming stripped 5 bases from V and 6 bases from J, with 13 bases between. CDR3 protein: CASSVQPGDGYTF. The CDR3 bases are TGTGCCAGCAGCGTACAGCCGGGGGATGGCTACACCTTC.

A note on this clonotype: With a much larger clone just one base away, this may be a read error. The chain couples TRBV3-1 to TRBJ1-2; D remains unclear. Trimming left V 7 bases short and J 7 bases short, with 13 bases between. Germline CDR1 LGHDT, CDR2 YNNKEL (reference sequence). This CDR3 contains 12 residues. The CDR3 spells CASMGSAFGYTF. In nucleotides, the CDR3 is TGTGCCAGCATGGGCAGTGCCTTTGGCTACACCTTC. Full variable domain (missing parts from reference TRBV3-1 and TRBJ1-2): DTAVSQTPKYLVTQMGNDKSIKCEQNLGHDTMYWYKQDSKKFLKIMFSYNNKELIINETVPNRFSPKSPDKAHLNLHINSLELGDSAVYFCASMGSAFGYTFGSGTRLTVV.

This clonotype came up many times. This chain connects TRBV6-2 or TRBV6-3 to TRBJ2-1; TRBD2 matches 8 bases. The CDR3 is 17 amino acids. Trimming cost V 1 base and J 1 base; bases outside gene matches: 6. Germline assignment: CDR1 MNHEY and CDR2 SVGEGT. In nucleotides, the CDR3 is TGTGCCAGCAGTTACTTAGGATTAGCGGGGTCCTACAATGAGCAGTTCTTC. Translating gives CASSYLGLAGSYNEQFF.

The chain combines TRBV20-1 with TRBJ2-1; 9 positions match TRBD2. The V segment lost 6 bases and the J segment 8 bases; nucleotides outside the gene matches: 8. CDR3 length: 13 residues. The germline V gene has CDR1 DFQATT and CDR2 SNEGSKA (reference sequence). CDR3 amino acids: CSASSGIDHEQFF. In nucleotides, the CDR3 is TGCAGTGCGTCTAGCGGGATTGACCATGAGCAGTTCTTC.

This rearrangement joins TRBV27 to TRBJ1-5; TRBD1 matches at 7 bases. The CDR3 is made up of 13 amino acids. The germline CDR1 and CDR2 sequences are MNHEY and SMNVEV (reference sequence). Trimming took 5 bases from V and 8 from J; bases not matched to a gene: 6. This CDR3 reads CASSNRGMEPQHF. Here the CDR3 DNA reads TGTGCCAGCAGTAACAGGGGTATGGAGCCCCAGCATTTT.

The chain couples TRBV4-2 to TRBJ2-3; maybe TRBD1 (6 bases). The end of the DNA aligns better with TRBJ2-5, so the J call may be wrong. Germline V CDR1 and CDR2: LGHNA, YNFKEQ. CDR3 length equals 15 residues. CDR3: CASSQGGRLTETQYF. Written as DNA, the CDR3 is TGTGCCAGCAGCCAAGGGGGGCGGCTAACCGAGACCCAGTACTTC.

Ten or more counts support this clonotype. The chain combines TRBV2 with TRBJ1-2; D is undetermined. V was trimmed by 5 bases and J by 5 bases, leaving 6 bases between them. Germline V CDR1 and CDR2: SNHLY, FYNNEI. The CDR3 runs 11 residues. The chain's CDR3 is CASSRSYGYTF. For the CDR3, the DNA is TGTGCCAGCAGTCGCTCATATGGCTACACCTTC. The variable domain in full, with the rest retrieved from reference TRBV2 and TRBJ1-2, is EPEVTQTPSHQVTQMGQEVILRCVPISNHLYFYWYRQILGQKVEFLVSFYNNEISEKSEIFDDQFSVERPDGSNFTLKIRSTKLEDSAMYFCASSRSYGYTFGSGTRLTVV.

With respect to this clonotype: At one end the junction does not follow the germline gene, possibly because of a read error. This chain connects TRBV5-1 to TRBJ2-7; D unclear. Germline V gene data show CDR1 as SGHRS and CDR2 as YFSETQ. The CDR3 covers 11 residues. The CDR3 nucleotides read TGCGCCAGCAGCTTGGGTCCGGACCTTGTTTTC. Amino acids: CASSLGPDLVF.

The genes are TRBV6-1 and TRBJ2-3; maybe TRBD1 (6 bases). Trimming cost V 5 bases and J 7 bases, with 22 bases left between them. The CDR3 length is 16 residues. In germline, CDR1 is MNHNS, CDR2 SASEGT. The CDR3 protein is CASSPQQGRGRNTQYF. The DNA of the CDR3 is TGTGCCAGCAGTCCCCAACAGGGCCGAGGACGAAATACGCAGTATTTT.

This clonotype occurred many times. The chain joins TRBV12-3 or TRBV12-4 to TRBJ1-1; D uncertain. V lost 6 bases and J 1 base, leaving 6 bases between the germline ends. This CDR3 is built from 12 residues. The CDR3, as DNA: TGTGCCAGCAGCTTCGGGAACACTGAAGCTTTCTTT. Its translation: CASSFGNTEAFF.

The chain combines TRBV11-2 with TRBJ2-1; D is undetermined. V shed 6 bases and J shed 12 bases, with 12 bases lying between them. The germline V gene has CDR1 SGHAT and CDR2 FQNNGV. This CDR3 has 11 residues. The CDR3 region has the DNA TGTGCCAGCAGTGTAGGGAACGGGCAGTTCTTC. Its protein product is CASSVGNGQFF.

The CDR3 loop is CAWRGNSYEQYF. CDR3 sequence (DNA): TGTGCCTGGAGAGGCAACTCCTACGAGCAGTACTTC. The chain has TRBV30 and TRBJ2-7; no definite D call. Trimming left V 3 bases short and J 0 bases short, with 6 bases between. The CDR3 runs 12 residues. Looked up from germline, CDR1 is GTSNPN and CDR2 is SVGIG (reference sequence). Variable domain in full (rest from reference TRBV30 and TRBJ2-7): SQTIHQWPATLVQPVGSPLSLECTVEGTSNPNLYWYRQAAGRGLQLLFYSVGIGQISSEVPQNLSASRPQDRQFILSSKKLLLSDSGFYLCAWRGNSYEQYFGPGTRLTVT.